This TCR beta chain came from a study of blood T cells in healthy people across ages. Many counts were recorded for this clonotype. Its target is not known. The second PCR ran roughly 7 to 12 cycles with a sample-barcoded 5' primer and J-beta primers. Per-sample output comprised a minimum of 2.5 million paired-end reads containing CDR3. MiXCR was run by TCRdb on the 5' RACE reads, yielding one entry per CDR3 protein. The sample lists hundreds of thousands of distinct CDR3 sequences, 22% occurring once. Regarding the study as a whole: More naive CD4+ cells and higher diversity marked long-lived donors relative to aged donors.

V lost 5 bases and J lost 3, with 17 bases in between. The CDR3 extends over 17 amino acids. Total RNA, at least 6 micrograms per sample, came from PBMCs. The TCR originated in a man aged 65-85 years in good health. This chain links TRBV12-3 or TRBV12-4 with TRBJ2-6; the D gene could be TRBD1 or TRBD2 (5 bases each). The material sequenced was blood. CDR3 sequence (DNA): TGTGCCAGCAGTGAGGTATTGGGGGTCAGTGGGGCCAACGTCCTGACTTTC. Protein: CASSEVLGVSGANVLTF.